The T cell receptor beta chain described here comes from a study of OX40 agonist ivuxolimab in advanced cancers. Regarding the study as a whole: The CD4+ and CD8+ T cells in the blood had expanded clonally by week 6 at 0.1 to 3.0 mg/kg.

At cycle 4 day 1, cycle 7 day 1, and baseline, blood was sampled. Sequenced by immunoSEQ multiplex PCR; TCRdb stores in-frame clones only, minus some. The data hold over 80,000 clones, with 70% to 90% observed a single time. Worth noting for this clone: Its antigen remains unidentified.

J gave up 0 bases and V 6 bases, and 17 bases lay outside the gene matches. Germline V gene lookup returns CDR1 SGHRS and CDR2 YFSETQ. This CDR3 has 19 amino acids. The chain uses TRBV5-1 and TRBJ2-1; 8 positions match TRBD2. Here the sequenced sample was CD4+ or CD8+ T cells sorted from blood, taken in a trial of the OX40 agonist ivuxolimab. The sequence came from an adult with an advanced solid tumor such as melanoma, head and neck, liver or kidney cancer. This CDR3 is CASNSRGGGTQSSYNEQFF. The CDR3 coding sequence is TGCGCCAGCAACTCTCGAGGCGGGGGGACCCAGAGCTCCTACAATGAGCAGTTCTTC.